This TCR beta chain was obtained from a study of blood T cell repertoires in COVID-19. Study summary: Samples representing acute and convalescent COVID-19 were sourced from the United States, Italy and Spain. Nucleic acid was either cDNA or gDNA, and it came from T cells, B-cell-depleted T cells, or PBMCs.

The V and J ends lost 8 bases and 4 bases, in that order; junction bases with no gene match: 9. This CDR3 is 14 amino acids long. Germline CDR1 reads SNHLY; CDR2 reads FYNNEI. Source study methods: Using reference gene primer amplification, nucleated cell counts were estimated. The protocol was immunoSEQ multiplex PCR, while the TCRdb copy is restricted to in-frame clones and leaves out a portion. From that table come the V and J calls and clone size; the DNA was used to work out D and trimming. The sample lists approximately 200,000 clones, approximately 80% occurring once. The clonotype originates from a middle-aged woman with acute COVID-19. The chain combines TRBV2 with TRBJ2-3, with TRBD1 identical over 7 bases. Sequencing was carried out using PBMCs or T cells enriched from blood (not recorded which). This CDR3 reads CASGETGEADTQYF. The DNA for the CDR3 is TGTGCCAGCGGGGAAACAGGGGAAGCAGATACGCAGTATTTT.